This TCR beta chain was found in a study of shared clonotypes between healthy human individuals. Findings and limits, study-wide: Some clonotypes were shared by all four sorted-subset donors, while others were not shared. The non-shared ones had lower generation probabilities than the shared ones. Shared clonotypes: 4.5% to 6.5% naive CD4, under 4% naive CD8, under 2.5% memory CD4, approximately 0.37% memory CD8.

Libraries were prepared by immunoSEQ multiplex PCR; TCRdb keeps only in-frame clonotypes and omits some of them. Of some 2.1 million clones in the sample, less than 95% were seen once. Germline V lookup: CDR1 SGHAT, CDR2 FQNNGV. The CDR3 is 13 residues long. V lost 5 bases, J lost 3 bases, and 11 bases lay in between. Only CD45RO-negative cells positively selected for CCR7 counted as naive CD8 cells, so terminally differentiated effector memory CD45RA+ cells were excluded. With respect to this clone: The antigen is undetermined. Additional DNA sequences in this sample encode the identical CDR3.

Material: naive CD8+ T cells sorted from blood. J is TRBJ2-7 and V is TRBV11-2, with D possibly being TRBD1 or TRBD2 (5 bases each). The TCR comes from a man between 18 and 29 years old in good health. This chain's CDR3 is CASSPGPIYEQYF. The CDR3 coding sequence is TGTGCCAGCAGCCCGGGACCTATCTACGAGCAGTACTTC.